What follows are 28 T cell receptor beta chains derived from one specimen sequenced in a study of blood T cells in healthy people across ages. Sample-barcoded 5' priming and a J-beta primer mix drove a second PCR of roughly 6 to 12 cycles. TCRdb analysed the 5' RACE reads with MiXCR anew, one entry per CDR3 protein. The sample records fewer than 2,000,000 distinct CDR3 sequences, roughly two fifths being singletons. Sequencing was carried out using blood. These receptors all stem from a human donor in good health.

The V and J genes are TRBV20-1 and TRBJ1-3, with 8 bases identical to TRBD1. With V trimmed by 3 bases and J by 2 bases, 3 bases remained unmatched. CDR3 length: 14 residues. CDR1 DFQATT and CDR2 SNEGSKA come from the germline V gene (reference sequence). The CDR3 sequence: CSARRTGTGNTIYF. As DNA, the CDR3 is TGCAGTGCTAGGCGGACAGGGACTGGAAACACCATATATTTT.

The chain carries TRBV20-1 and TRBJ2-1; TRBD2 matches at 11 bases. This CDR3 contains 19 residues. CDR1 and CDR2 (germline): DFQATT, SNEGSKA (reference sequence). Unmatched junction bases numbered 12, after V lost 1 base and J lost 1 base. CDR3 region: CSARGLGVLAGGSYNEQFF. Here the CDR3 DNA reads TGCAGTGCTAGAGGCCTCGGGGTGCTAGCGGGAGGATCCTACAATGAGCAGTTCTTC.

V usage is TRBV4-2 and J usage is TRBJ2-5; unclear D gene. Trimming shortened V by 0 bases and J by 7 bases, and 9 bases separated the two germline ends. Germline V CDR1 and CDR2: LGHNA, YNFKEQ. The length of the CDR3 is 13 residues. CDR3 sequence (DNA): TGTGCCAGCAGCCAAGACCAGAGAAGGACCCAGTACTTC. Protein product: CASSQDQRRTQYF.

CDR3 region: CASKQGAGSSYNEQFF. CDR3 DNA: TGTGCCAGCAAACAGGGGGCGGGCAGCTCCTACAATGAGCAGTTCTTC. This chain connects TRBV6-1 to TRBJ2-1; 9 nucleotides align to TRBD1. CDR1 and CDR2 from the germline V gene are MNHNS and SASEGT. The CDR3 runs to 16 residues. With 7 bases clipped from V and 0 bases from J, the junction kept 7 bases outside the gene matches.

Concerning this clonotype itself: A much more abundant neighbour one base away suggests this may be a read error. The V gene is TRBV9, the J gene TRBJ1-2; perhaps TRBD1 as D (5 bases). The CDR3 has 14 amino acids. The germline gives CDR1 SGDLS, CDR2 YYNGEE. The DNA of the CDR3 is TGTGCCAGCGGCGTAGGTTCCGGGGCCCATGGCTACACCTTC. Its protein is CASGVGSGAHGYTF. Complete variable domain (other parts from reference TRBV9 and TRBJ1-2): DSGVTQTPKHLITATGQRVTLRCSPRSGDLSVYWYQQSLDQGLQFLIQYYNGEERAKGNILERFSAQQFPDLHSELNLSSLELGDSALYFCASGVGSGAHGYTFGSGTRLTVV.

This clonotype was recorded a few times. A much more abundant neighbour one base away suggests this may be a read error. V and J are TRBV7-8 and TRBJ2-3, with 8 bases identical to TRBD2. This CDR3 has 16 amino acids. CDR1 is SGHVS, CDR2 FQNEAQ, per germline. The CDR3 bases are TGTGCCAGCAGCTCCTTGGCGGGGGGTAAGACAGATACGCGGTATTTT. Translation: CASSSLAGGKTDTRYF.

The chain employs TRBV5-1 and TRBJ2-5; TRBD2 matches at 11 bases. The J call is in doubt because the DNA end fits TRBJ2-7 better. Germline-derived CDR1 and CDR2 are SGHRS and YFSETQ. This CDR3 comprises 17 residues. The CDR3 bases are TGCGCCAGCAGCTCAACTTTACTAGCGGGGGATGTCAACGAGCAGTACTTC. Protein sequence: CASSSTLLAGDVNEQYF.

The CDR3, as DNA: TGTGCCAGCAGCTTGGAGGGAAGCGGTGATGAGCAGTACTTC. Its translation: CASSLEGSGDEQYF. The rearrangement links TRBV5-4 to TRBJ2-7; a possible D gene is TRBD2 (5 bases). Trimming shortened V by 0 bases and J by 7 bases, and 14 bases separated the two germline ends. Germline CDR1 reads SGHNT; CDR2 reads YYREEE (reference sequence). The CDR3 has 14 residues.

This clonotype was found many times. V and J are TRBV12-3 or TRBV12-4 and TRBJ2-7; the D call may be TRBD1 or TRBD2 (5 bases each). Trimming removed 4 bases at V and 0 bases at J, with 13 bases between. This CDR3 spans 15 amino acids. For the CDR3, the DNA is TGTGCCAGCAGTTCGGGACCCAGGAGCTCCTACGAGCAGTACTTC. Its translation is CASSSGPRSSYEQYF.

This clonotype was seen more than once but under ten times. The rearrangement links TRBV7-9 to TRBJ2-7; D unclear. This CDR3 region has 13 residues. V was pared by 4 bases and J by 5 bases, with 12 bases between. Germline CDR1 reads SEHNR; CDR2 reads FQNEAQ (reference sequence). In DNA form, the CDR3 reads TGTGCCAGCAGCTCCCCGTCTTCTCACGAGCAGTACTTC. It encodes CASSSPSSHEQYF.

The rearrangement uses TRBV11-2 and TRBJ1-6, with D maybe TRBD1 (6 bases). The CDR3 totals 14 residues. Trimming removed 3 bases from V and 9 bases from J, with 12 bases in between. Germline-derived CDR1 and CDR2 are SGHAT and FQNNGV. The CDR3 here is CASSFYRAGSPLHF. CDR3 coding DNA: TGTGCCAGCAGCTTTTACAGGGCAGGTTCACCCCTCCACTTT.

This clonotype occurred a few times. The CDR3 DNA reads as TGTGCCAGCAGTGAAGCAAGCATTCAGTACTTC. It translates to CASSEASIQYF. The chain combines TRBV6-1 with TRBJ2-4; no clear D gene. V lost 0 bases, J lost 9 bases, and 3 bases lay in between. Looked up from germline, CDR1 is MNHNS and CDR2 is SASEGT. The CDR3 has 11 residues.

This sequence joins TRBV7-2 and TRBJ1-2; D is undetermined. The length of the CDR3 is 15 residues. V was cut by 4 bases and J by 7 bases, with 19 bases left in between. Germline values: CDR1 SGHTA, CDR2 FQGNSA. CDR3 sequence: CASSSPVRGIGGYTF. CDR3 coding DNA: TGTGCCAGCAGCTCCCCCGTGAGAGGGATCGGTGGCTACACCTTC.

The DNA of the CDR3 is TGTGCCAGCAGCCCTAGATCATACCCGGGACAGACGGGGAGGGACCCCTACGAGCAGTACTTC. This sequence encodes CASSPRSYPGQTGRDPYEQYF. This chain connects TRBV7-6 to TRBJ2-7; D might be TRBD1 or TRBD2, each matching 7 bases. V lost 5 bases and J lost 2, with 34 bases in between. Germline-derived CDR1 and CDR2 are SGHVS and FNYEAQ. The CDR3 sequence is 21 residues long.

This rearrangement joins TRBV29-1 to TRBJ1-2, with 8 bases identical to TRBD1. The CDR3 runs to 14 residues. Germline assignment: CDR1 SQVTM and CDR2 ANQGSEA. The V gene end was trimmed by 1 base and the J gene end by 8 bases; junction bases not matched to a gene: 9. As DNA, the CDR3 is TGCAGCGTTGAAGCCGGACAGGGAACGGGAGGCTACACCTTC. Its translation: CSVEAGQGTGGYTF. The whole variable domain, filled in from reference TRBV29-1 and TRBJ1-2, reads SAVISQKPSRDICQRGTSLTIQCQVDSQVTMMFWYRQQPGQSLTLIATANQGSEATYESGFVIDKFPISRPNLTFSTLTVSNMSPEDSSIYLCSVEAGQGTGGYTFGSGTRLTVV.

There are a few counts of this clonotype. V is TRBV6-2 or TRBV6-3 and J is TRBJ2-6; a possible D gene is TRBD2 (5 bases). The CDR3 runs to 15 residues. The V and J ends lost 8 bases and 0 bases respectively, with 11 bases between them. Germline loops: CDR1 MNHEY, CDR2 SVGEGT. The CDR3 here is CASSRAVSGANVLTF. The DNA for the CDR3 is TGTGCCAGCTCGCGGGCGGTCTCTGGGGCCAACGTCCTGACTTTC.

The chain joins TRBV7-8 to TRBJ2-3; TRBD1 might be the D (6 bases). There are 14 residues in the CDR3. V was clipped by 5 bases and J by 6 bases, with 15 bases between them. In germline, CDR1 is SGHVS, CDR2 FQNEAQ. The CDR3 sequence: CASSTGDIWDTQYF. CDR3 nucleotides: TGTGCCAGCAGCACTGGGGACATTTGGGATACGCAGTATTTT.

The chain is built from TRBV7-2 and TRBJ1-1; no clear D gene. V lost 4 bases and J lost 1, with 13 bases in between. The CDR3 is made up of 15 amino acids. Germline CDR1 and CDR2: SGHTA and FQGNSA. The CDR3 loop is CASSSDGSRNTEAFF. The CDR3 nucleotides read TGTGCCAGCAGCTCCGACGGGAGTCGGAACACTGAAGCTTTCTTT.

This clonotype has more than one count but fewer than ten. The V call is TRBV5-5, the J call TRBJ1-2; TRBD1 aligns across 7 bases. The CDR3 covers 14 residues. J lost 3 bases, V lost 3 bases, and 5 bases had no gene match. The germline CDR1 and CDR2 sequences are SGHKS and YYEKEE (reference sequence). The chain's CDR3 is CASSSADRDYGYTF. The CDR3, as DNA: TGTGCCAGCAGCTCAGCCGACAGGGACTATGGCTACACCTTC.

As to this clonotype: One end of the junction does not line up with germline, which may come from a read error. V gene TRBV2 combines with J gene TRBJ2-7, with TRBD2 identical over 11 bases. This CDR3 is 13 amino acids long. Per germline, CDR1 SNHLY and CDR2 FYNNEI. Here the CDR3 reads CANSEGLADEQYF. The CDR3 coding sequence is TGTGCCAACAGTGAGGGACTAGCGGACGAGCAGTACTTC.

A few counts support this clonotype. The CDR3: CASSQGLKTDTQYF. As DNA, the CDR3 is TGCGCCAGCAGCCAAGGGCTCAAGACAGATACGCAGTATTTT. V usage is TRBV4-3 and J usage is TRBJ2-3; unclear D gene. CDR3 size: 14 residues. The V end was cut by 1 base, the J end by 3 bases, with 8 bases between. Germline CDR1 and CDR2: LGHNA and YSLEER.

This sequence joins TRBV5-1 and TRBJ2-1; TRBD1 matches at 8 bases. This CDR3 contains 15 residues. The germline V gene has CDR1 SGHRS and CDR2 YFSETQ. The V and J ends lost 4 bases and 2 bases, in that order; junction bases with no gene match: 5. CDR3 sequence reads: CASSIGQGTYNEQFF. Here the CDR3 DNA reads TGCGCCAGCAGCATAGGACAGGGAACCTACAATGAGCAGTTCTTC.

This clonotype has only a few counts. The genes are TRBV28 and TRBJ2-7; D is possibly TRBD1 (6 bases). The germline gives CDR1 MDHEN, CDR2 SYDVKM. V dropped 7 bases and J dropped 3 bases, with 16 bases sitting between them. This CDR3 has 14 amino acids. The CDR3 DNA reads TGTGCCAGCACCTCGAACCGGGACAACTACGAGCAGTACTTC. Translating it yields CASTSNRDNYEQYF.

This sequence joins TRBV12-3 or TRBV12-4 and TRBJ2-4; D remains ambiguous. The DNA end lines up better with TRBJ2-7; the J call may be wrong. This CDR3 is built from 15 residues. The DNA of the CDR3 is TGTGCCAGCAACTTTACACGTACAGTCAACTACGAGCAGTACTTC. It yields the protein CASNFTRTVNYEQYF.

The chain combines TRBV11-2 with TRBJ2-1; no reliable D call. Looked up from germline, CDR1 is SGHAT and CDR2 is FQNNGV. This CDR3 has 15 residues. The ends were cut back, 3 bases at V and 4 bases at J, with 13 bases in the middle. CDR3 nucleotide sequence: TGTGCCAGCAGCTTTAGCAGCAGCTTTTACAATGAGCAGTTCTTC. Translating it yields CASSFSSSFYNEQFF.

The CDR3 protein is CASQTLSGAGLFGYTF. CDR3 nucleotide sequence: TGTGCCAGTCAGACCCTTTCTGGCGCAGGGCTCTTTGGCTACACCTTC. The chain uses TRBV19 and TRBJ1-2, with D possibly TRBD1 on 5 matching bases. The germline gives CDR1 LNHDA, CDR2 SQIVND (reference sequence). CDR3 length: 16 residues. V lost 8 bases and J 7 bases, leaving 26 bases between the germline ends. Using reference TRBV19 and TRBJ1-2 for the parts outside the CDR3, the full variable domain is DGGITQSPKYLFRKEGQNVTLSCEQNLNHDAMYWYRQDPGQGLRLIYYSQIVNDFQKGDIAEGYSVSREKKESFPLTVTSAQKNPTAFYLCASQTLSGAGLFGYTFGSGTRLTVV.

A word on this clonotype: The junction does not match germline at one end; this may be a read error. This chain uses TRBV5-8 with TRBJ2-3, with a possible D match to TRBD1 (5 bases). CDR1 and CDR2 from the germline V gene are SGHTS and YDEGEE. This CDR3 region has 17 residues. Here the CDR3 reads CASSFQHRRGSTDTQYF. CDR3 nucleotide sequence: TGCGCCAGCAGCTTTCAACATCGAAGGGGAAGCACAGATACGCAGTATTTT.

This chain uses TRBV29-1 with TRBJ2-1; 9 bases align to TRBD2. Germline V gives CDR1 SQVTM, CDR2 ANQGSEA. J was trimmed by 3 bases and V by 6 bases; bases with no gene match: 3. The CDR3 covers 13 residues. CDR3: CSVGGRVYNEQFF. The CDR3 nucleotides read TGCAGCGTGGGCGGGAGGGTCTACAATGAGCAGTTCTTC.